These T cell receptor beta chains were read from a single sample in a study of CD8+CD57+ T cells in acquired aplastic anemia. One entry per CDR3 protein results from TCRdb running MiXCR on the reads. The sample has a few hundred thousand distinct CDR3 sequences, 45% to 65% seen once. Source material: sorted CD4+, CD8+, or CD8+CD57+ T cells (not recorded which) from PBMCs. These receptors were collected from a human donor with severe aplastic anemia or a healthy control (not recorded which). The conserved cysteine and the conserved F or W are not part of the CDR3 here. Each record gives: V gene, CDR3 protein.

v_gene: TRBV6-5
CDR3aa: ASSYPGIHEQY

v_gene: TRBV5-8
CDR3aa: ASSFPRTGTTGNTIY

v_gene: TRBV7-8
CDR3aa: ASSPSGGASGGWTDTQY

v_gene: TRBV3-1
CDR3aa: ASSRTGFYGYT

v_gene: TRBV29-1
CDR3aa: SVDQAGPSGANVLT

v_gene: TRBV20-1
CDR3aa: SAPKSRTDIYGYT

v_gene: TRBV24-1
CDR3aa: AASATDRAFSGNTIY

v_gene: TRBV20-1
CDR3aa: SAPLGGNTEAF

v_gene: TRBV19
CDR3aa: ASRIRNGNTIY

v_gene: TRBV10-3
CDR3aa: AIRGGAGSRYEKY

v_gene: TRBV19
CDR3aa: ASRGTAVFEAF

v_gene: TRBV5-1
CDR3aa: ASSLGQGNSYEQY

v_gene: TRBV20-1
CDR3aa: SASRGWDQPQH

v_gene: TRBV11-2
CDR3aa: ASRDRQGANTQY

v_gene: TRBV24-1
CDR3aa: ATGGTDTQY

v_gene: TRBV7-2
CDR3aa: ASSATGTPGGGELF

v_gene: TRBV24-1
CDR3aa: ATSDQTGAQETQY

v_gene: TRBV5-1
CDR3aa: ASSFGLGVARSYEQY

v_gene: TRBV7-6
CDR3aa: ASSPITWPSNTEAF

v_gene: TRBV6-5
CDR3aa: ASSSLTGGVEQY

v_gene: TRBV2
CDR3aa: ASSEDRAYGYT

v_gene: TRBV7-2
CDR3aa: ASSQQGGGTEGETQY

v_gene: TRBV6-5
CDR3aa: ASRSGTRVGQPQH

v_gene: TRBV2
CDR3aa: ASTAGQLYEQY